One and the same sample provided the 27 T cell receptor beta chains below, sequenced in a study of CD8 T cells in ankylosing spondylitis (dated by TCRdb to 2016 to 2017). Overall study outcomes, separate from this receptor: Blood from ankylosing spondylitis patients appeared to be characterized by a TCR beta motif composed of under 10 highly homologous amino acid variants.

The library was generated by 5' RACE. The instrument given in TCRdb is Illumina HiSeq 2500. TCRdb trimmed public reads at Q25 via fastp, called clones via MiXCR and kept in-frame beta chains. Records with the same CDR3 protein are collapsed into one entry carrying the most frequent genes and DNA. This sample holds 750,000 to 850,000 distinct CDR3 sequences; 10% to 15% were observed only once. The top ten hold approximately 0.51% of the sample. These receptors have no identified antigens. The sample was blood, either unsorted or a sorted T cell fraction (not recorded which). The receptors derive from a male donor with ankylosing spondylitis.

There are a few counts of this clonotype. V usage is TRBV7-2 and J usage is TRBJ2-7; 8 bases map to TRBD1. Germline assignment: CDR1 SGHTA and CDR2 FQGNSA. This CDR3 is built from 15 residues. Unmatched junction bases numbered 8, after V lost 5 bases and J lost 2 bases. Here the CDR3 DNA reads TGTGCCAGCAGCCGTGAAGGGACAGGACCCTACGAGCAGTACTTC. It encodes CASSREGTGPYEQYF.

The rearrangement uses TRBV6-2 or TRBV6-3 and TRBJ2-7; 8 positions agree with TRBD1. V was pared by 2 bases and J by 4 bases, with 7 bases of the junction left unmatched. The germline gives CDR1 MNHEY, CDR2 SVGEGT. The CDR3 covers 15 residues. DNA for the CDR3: TGTGCCAGCAGTTACCCCCGGGACAGGCCTTACGAGCAGTACTTC. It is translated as CASSYPRDRPYEQYF.

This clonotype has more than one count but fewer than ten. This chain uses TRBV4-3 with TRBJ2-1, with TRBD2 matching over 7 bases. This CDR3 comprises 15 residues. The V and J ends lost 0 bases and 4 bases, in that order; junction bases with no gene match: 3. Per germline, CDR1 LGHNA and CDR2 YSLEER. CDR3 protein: CASSQEARGYNEQFF. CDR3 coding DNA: TGCGCCAGCAGCCAAGAGGCGCGGGGGTACAATGAGCAGTTCTTC.

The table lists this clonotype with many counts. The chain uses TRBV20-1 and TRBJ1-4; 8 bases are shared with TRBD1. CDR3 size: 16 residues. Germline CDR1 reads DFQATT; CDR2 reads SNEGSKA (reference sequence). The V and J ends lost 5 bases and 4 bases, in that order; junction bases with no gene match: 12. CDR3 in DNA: TGCAGTGCTCCCGGGACAGGCCGACTACTTAATGAAAAACTGTTTTTT. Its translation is CSAPGTGRLLNEKLFF.

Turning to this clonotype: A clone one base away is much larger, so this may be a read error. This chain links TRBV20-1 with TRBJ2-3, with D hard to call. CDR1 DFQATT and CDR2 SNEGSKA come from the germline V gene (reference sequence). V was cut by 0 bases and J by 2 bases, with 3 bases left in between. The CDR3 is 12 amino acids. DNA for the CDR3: TGCAGTGCTAGAGAGTACACAGATACGCAGTATTTT. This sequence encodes CSAREYTDTQYF.

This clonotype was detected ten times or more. The CDR3 nucleotides are TGCAGTGCTAGAGAGGGCACAGGGGCCGGGGAGCTGTTTTTT. Its protein is CSAREGTGAGELFF. This rearrangement joins TRBV20-1 to TRBJ2-2, with 7 bases lining up with TRBD1. The J segment lost 6 bases and the V segment lost 0 bases, leaving 4 bases of the junction unmatched. Germline V lookup: CDR1 DFQATT, CDR2 SNEGSKA (reference sequence). The CDR3 has 14 residues.

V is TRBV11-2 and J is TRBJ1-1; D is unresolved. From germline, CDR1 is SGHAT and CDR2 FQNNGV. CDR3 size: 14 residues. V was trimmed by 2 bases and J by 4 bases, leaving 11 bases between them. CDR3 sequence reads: CASSLRRRGTEAFF. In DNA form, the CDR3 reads TGTGCCAGCAGCTTACGGAGGCGGGGCACTGAAGCTTTCTTT.

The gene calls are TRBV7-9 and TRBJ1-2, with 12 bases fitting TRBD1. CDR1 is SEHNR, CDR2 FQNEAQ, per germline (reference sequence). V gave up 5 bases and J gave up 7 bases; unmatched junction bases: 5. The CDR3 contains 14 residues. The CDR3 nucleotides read TGTGCCAGCAGCCCGGGACAGGGGGCAGTTGGCTACACCTTC. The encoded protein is CASSPGQGAVGYTF. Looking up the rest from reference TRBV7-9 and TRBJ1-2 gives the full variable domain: DTGVSQNPRHKITKRGQNVTFRCDPISEHNRLYWYRQTLGQGPEFLTYFQNEAQLEKSRLLSDRFSAERPKGSFSTLEIQRTEQGDSAMYLCASSPGQGAVGYTFGSGTRLTVV.

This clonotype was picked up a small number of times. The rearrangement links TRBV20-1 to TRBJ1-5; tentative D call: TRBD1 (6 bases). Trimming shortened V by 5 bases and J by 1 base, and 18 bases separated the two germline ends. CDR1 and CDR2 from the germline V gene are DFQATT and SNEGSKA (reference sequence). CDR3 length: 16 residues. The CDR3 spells CSAPLGGAGSNQPQHF. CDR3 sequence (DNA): TGCAGTGCTCCCCTCGGGGGGGCCGGGAGCAATCAGCCCCAGCATTTT.

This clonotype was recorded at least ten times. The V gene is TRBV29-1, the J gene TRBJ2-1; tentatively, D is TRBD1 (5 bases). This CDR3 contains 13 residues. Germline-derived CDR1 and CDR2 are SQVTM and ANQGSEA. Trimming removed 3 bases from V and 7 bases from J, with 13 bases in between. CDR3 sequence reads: CSVDRTTGNEQFF. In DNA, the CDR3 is TGCAGCGTTGATCGGACAACCGGGAATGAGCAGTTCTTC.

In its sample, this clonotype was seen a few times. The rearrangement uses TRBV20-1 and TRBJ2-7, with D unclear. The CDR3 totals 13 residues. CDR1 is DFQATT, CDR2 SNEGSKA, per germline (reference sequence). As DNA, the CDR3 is TGCTCATGCCGGCAGGCGCGAACCTACGAGCAGTACTTC. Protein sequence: CSCRQARTYEQYF.

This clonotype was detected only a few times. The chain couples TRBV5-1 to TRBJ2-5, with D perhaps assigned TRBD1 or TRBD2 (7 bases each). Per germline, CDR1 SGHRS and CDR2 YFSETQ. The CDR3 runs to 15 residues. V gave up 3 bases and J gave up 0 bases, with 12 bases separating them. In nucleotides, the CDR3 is TGCGCCAGCAGCTGGGGGGGACAGCACCAAGAGACCCAGTACTTC. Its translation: CASSWGGQHQETQYF.

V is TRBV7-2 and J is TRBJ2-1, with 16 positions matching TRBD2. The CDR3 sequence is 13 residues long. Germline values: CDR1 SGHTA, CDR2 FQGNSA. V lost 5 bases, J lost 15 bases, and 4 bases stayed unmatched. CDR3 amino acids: CASSAGTSGRGFF. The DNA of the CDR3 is TGTGCCAGCAGCGCTGGGACTAGCGGGAGGGGGTTCTTC. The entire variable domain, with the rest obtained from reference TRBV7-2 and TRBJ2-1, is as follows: GAGVSQSPSNKVTEKGKDVELRCDPISGHTALYWYRQSLGQGLEFLIYFQGNSAPDKSGLPSDRFSAERTGGSVSTLTIQRTQQEDSAVYLCASSAGTSGRGFFGPGTRLTVL.

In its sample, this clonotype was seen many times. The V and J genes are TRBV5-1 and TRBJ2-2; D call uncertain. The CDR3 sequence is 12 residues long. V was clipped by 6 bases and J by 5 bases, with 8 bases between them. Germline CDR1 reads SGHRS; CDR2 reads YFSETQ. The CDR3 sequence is CASKETTGELFF. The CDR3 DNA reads TGCGCCAGCAAGGAGACTACCGGGGAGCTGTTTTTT.

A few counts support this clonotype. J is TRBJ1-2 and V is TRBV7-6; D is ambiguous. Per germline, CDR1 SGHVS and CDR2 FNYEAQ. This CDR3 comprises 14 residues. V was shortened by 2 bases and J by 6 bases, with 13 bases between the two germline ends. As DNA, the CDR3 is TGTGCCAGCAGCTTACAGCCGGGTCGGCATGGCTACACCTTC. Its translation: CASSLQPGRHGYTF.

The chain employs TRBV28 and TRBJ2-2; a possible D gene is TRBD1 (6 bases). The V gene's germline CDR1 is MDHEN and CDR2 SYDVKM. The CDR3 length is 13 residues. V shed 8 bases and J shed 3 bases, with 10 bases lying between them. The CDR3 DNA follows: TGTGCCAGCGGACAGAGATACACCGGGGAGCTGTTTTTT. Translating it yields CASGQRYTGELFF.

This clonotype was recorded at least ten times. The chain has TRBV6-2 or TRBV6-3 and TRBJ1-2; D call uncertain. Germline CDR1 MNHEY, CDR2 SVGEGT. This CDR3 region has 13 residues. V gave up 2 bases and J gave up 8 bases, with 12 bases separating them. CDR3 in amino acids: CASSYGLEEGYTF. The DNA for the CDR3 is TGTGCCAGCAGTTACGGGTTAGAGGAAGGCTACACCTTC.

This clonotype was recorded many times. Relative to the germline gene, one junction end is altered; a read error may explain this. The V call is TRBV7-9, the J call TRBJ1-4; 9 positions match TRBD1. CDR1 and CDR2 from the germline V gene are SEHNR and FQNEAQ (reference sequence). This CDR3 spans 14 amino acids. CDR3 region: CASSPGQGREKLFF. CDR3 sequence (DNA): TGCGCCAGCAGCCCGGGACAGGGAAGGGAAAAACTGTTTTTT.

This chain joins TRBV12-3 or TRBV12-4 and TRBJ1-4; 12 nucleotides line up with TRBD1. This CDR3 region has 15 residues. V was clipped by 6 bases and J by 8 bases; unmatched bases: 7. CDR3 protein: CASSPGQGAREKLFF. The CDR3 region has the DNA TGTGCCAGCAGCCCGGGACAGGGGGCGCGAGAAAAACTGTTTTTT.

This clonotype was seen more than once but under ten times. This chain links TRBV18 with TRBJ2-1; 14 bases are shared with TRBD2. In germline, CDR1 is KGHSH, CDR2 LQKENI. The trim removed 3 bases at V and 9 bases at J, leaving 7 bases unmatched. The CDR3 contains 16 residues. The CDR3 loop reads CASSPRTSGRFGEQFF. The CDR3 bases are TGTGCCAGCTCACCGAGGACTAGCGGGAGGTTCGGTGAGCAGTTCTTC. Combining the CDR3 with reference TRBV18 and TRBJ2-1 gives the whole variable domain NAGVMQNPRHLVRRRGQEARLRCSPMKGHSHVYWYRQLPEEGLKFMVYLQKENIIDESGMPKERFSAEFPKEGPSILRIQQVVRGDSAAYFCASSPRTSGRFGEQFFGPGTRLTVL.

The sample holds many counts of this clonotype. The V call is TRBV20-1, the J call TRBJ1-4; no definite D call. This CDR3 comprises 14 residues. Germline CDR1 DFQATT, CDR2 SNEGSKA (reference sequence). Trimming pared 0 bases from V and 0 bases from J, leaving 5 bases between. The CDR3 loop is CSAREHATNEKLFF. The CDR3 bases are TGCAGTGCTAGAGAACACGCAACTAATGAAAAACTGTTTTTT.

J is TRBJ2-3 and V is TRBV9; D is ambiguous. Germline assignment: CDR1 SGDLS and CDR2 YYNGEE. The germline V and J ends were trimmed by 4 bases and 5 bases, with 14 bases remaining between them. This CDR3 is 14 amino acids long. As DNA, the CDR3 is TGTGCCAGCAGCCGAGACGGCTTTAGAGATACGCAGTATTTT. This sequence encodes CASSRDGFRDTQYF.

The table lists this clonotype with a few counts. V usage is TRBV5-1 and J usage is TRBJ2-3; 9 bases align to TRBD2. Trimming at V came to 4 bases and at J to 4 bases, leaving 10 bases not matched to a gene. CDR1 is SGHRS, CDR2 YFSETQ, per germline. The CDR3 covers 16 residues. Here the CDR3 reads CASSGYSLAGSDTQYF. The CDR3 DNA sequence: TGCGCCAGCAGCGGGTACAGCCTAGCGGGATCAGATACGCAGTATTTT.

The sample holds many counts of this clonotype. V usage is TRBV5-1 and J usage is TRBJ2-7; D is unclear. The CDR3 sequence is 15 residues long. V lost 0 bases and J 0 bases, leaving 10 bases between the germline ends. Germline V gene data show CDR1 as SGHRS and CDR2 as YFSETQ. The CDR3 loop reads CASSLVTDGSYEQYF. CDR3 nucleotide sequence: TGCGCCAGCAGCTTGGTTACAGATGGCTCCTACGAGCAGTACTTC.

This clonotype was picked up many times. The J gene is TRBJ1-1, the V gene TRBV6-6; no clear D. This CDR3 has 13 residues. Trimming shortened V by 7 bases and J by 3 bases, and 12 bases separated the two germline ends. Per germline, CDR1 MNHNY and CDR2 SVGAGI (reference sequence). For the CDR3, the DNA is TGTGCCAGCACGAGGGAATTAGACACTGAAGCTTTCTTT. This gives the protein CASTRELDTEAFF.

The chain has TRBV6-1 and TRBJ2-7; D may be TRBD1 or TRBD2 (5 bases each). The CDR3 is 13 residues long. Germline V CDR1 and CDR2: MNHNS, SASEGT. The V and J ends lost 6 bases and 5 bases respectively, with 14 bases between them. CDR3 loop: CASRTPGTNEQYF. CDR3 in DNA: TGTGCCAGCAGGACCCCGGGGACGAACGAGCAGTACTTC.

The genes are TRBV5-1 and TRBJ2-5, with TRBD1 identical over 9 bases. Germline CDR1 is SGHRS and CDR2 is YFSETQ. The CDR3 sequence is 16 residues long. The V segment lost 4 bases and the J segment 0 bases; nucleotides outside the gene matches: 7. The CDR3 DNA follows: TGCGCCAGCAGCCTGAGGGACAGGGCGTACCAAGAGACCCAGTACTTC. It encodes CASSLRDRAYQETQYF.